The 9 T cell receptor beta chains given below trace back to one sample, sequenced in a study of blood T cell repertoires in COVID-19. Here immunoSEQ multiplex PCR was the method, and the copy in TCRdb shows in-frame clones only, minus some. The sample records 150,000 to 200,000 clones, roughly 84% being singletons. The specimen sequenced was PBMCs or T cells enriched from blood (not recorded which). The origin of the receptors is a man aged 55 to 69 who had recovered from COVID-19.

This chain links TRBV5-5 with TRBJ1-2; the match to TRBD1 covers 8 bases. Germline lookup yields CDR1 SGHKS and CDR2 YYEKEE (reference sequence). Trimming cost V 1 base and J 6 bases; bases outside gene matches: 5. This CDR3 region has 14 residues. The CDR3 is CASSLSGGDDGYTF. CDR3 in DNA: TGTGCCAGCAGCTTGTCAGGGGGCGATGATGGCTACACCTTC.

This clone came up a few times. This chain links TRBV18 with TRBJ1-2, with a weak D call TRBD1 (6 bases). In germline, CDR1 is KGHSH, CDR2 LQKENI. V was shortened by 2 bases and J by 1 base, with 11 bases between the two germline ends. The length of the CDR3 is 15 residues. The CDR3 loop reads CASSPTGSYNYGYTF. In nucleotides, the CDR3 is TGTGCCAGCTCACCAACAGGGTCCTATAACTATGGCTACACCTTC.

This clone was found many times. The chain uses TRBV28 and TRBJ2-2, with D possibly matching TRBD1 (5 bases). Trimming stripped 6 bases from V and 4 bases from J, with 15 bases between. Germline lookup yields CDR1 MDHEN and CDR2 SYDVKM. The CDR3 runs 15 residues. CDR3: CASSIIRVSTGELFF. The CDR3 region has the DNA TGTGCCAGCAGCATTATCAGGGTATCCACCGGGGAGCTGTTTTTT.

The chain joins TRBV5-1 to TRBJ2-1; 9 bases line up with TRBD1. CDR1 SGHRS and CDR2 YFSETQ come from the germline V gene. The CDR3 runs to 14 residues. The V and J ends lost 1 base and 7 bases, in that order; junction bases with no gene match: 3. CDR3 nucleotides: TGCGCCAGCAGCTTGAACAGGGGGCGAAATGAGCAGTTCTTC. It codes for CASSLNRGRNEQFF.

The chain couples TRBV29-1 to TRBJ1-5; the match to TRBD1 covers 7 bases. V was pared by 6 bases and J by 3 bases, with 5 bases of the junction left unmatched. The V gene's germline CDR1 is SQVTM and CDR2 ANQGSEA. This CDR3 contains 13 residues. CDR3 sequence: CSVATGNNQPQHF. The CDR3 coding sequence is TGCAGCGTGGCGACAGGGAACAATCAGCCCCAGCATTTT. Complete variable domain (other parts from reference TRBV29-1 and TRBJ1-5): SAVISQKPSRDICQRGTSLTIQCQVDSQVTMMFWYRQQPGQSLTLIATANQGSEATYESGFVIDKFPISRPNLTFSTLTVSNMSPEDSSIYLCSVATGNNQPQHFGDGTRLSIL.

The genes are TRBV9 and TRBJ1-6; no definite D call. The germline gives CDR1 SGDLS, CDR2 YYNGEE. V was trimmed by 3 bases and J by 4 bases, leaving 14 bases between them. The CDR3 consists of 16 residues. CDR3 bases: TGTGCCAGCAGCGCCTCTGACACCCGATATAATTCACCCCTCCACTTT. Amino acid sequence: CASSASDTRYNSPLHF.

The V call is TRBV18, the J call TRBJ2-1, with 10 nucleotides matching TRBD2. This CDR3 is built from 18 residues. The germline gives CDR1 KGHSH, CDR2 LQKENI. The ends lost 1 base at V and 6 bases at J; junction bases unmatched: 12. The CDR3 DNA reads TGTGCCAGCTCACCACTCGTACAGGCTAGCGGGAGCCTCAATGAGCAGTTCTTC. Amino acids: CASSPLVQASGSLNEQFF.

This clone was counted once. This sequence joins TRBV19 and TRBJ1-5; possible D gene TRBD1, 6 bases. Germline V gives CDR1 LNHDA, CDR2 SQIVND (reference sequence). CDR3 length: 15 residues. V gave up 10 bases and J gave up 4 bases, with 20 bases separating them. CDR3 DNA sequence: TGTGCCACCTCCCCGGGCAGGGGATTAAATCAGCCCCAGCATTTT. Its translation is CATSPGRGLNQPQHF.

This chain links TRBV19 with TRBJ2-5; D is perhaps TRBD2 (5 bases). The V gene's germline CDR1 is LNHDA and CDR2 SQIVND (reference sequence). V was pared by 2 bases and J by 5 bases, with 12 bases between. The CDR3 has 14 residues. CDR3 sequence: CASSISGSDETQYF. The DNA of the CDR3 is TGTGCCAGTAGTATATCGGGGTCGGACGAGACCCAGTACTTC.